The 22 T cell receptor beta chains below were found in one sample sequenced in a study of T cells in Graves' hyperthyroidism and ophthalmopathy (dated by TCRdb to between 2018 and 2021). The library came from multiplex PCR. Instrument on record: Illumina HiSeq 2000. The TCR beta CDR3 regions were amplified from the RNA transcripts. A first-round RT-PCR of the TCR CDR3 used the HTBI primer set with the Qiagen OneStep RT-PCR kit. TCRdb reprocessing: public reads trimmed at Q25 with fastp, clones called with MiXCR, in-frame beta chains kept. Rows with one shared CDR3 protein collapse into an entry with the most common genes and DNA. The sample includes over 300,000 distinct CDR3 sequences, with about 15% observed a single time. 11% of the sample is in the top ten clones. The sample was blood. The origin of the receptors is a woman aged 55-69 years with Graves' hyperthyroidism.

This clonotype has just a few counts. The V call is TRBV6-1, the J call TRBJ1-5; 7 bases align to TRBD1. The CDR3 covers 13 residues. CDR1 is MNHNS and CDR2 is SASEGT in the germline V gene. Trimming cost V 5 bases and J 6 bases; bases outside gene matches: 4. The DNA of the CDR3 is TGTGCCAGCAGTCGGGACAGATCTCAGCCCCAGCATTTT. It encodes CASSRDRSQPQHF.

This clonotype has a count of ten or more. The chain recombines TRBV7-8 with TRBJ2-5; D gene ambiguous. CDR1 and CDR2 (germline): SGHVS, FQNEAQ. CDR3 length: 15 residues. V shed 6 bases and J shed 4 bases, with 18 bases lying between them. The DNA for the CDR3 is TGTGCCAGCAGACCCCCGGCCACCCCCCTAGAGACCCAGTACTTC. It is translated as CASRPPATPLETQYF.

This clonotype came up many times. This chain connects TRBV28 to TRBJ1-1, with a tentative D call TRBD1 (5 bases). The CDR3 is 14 residues long. The ends were cut back, 5 bases at V and 10 bases at J, with 20 bases in the middle. Germline CDR1 is MDHEN and CDR2 is SYDVKM. The CDR3 nucleotides are TGTGCCAGCAGTCCCCCAGGGAATGACCTGAGAGCTTTCTTT. This sequence encodes CASSPPGNDLRAFF.

This clonotype was observed a few times. A single base separates this from a much larger clone, so it may be a read error. V is TRBV6-2 or TRBV6-3 and J is TRBJ2-5; maybe TRBD2 (5 bases). This CDR3 is 12 amino acids long. Trimming left V 2 bases short and J 9 bases short, with 10 bases between. Germline values: CDR1 MNHEY, CDR2 SVGEGT. The CDR3 DNA is TGTGCCAGCAGTTACGGACCGGAGGCCCAGTACTTC. Residues: CASSYGPEAQYF.

In the case of this clonotype: The CDR3 does not end in the conserved phenylalanine or tryptophan, so this is likely a read error. This chain joins TRBV30 and TRBJ2-7; 8 bases are shared with TRBD2. The germline gives CDR1 GTSNPN, CDR2 SVGIG (reference sequence). This CDR3 contains 14 residues. J was trimmed by 4 bases and V by 4 bases; bases with no gene match: 9. CDR3 region: CAWTPGLAGYEQYL. CDR3 coding DNA: TGTGCCTGGACCCCAGGACTAGCAGGTTACGAGCAGTACCTC.

This clonotype has a count of ten or more. The CDR3 sequence is CASSRGRAVLGEQYF. The CDR3 coding sequence is TGTGCCAGCAGTCGCGGGAGGGCCGTATTGGGGGAGCAGTACTTC. The chain uses TRBV6-1 and TRBJ2-7; TRBD2 agrees at 9 bases. CDR1 is MNHNS, CDR2 SASEGT, per germline. The V gene end was trimmed by 5 bases and the J gene end by 7 bases; junction bases not matched to a gene: 12. The CDR3 is 15 amino acids.

This clonotype was found many times. The CDR3 region is CASSPTGGVLETQYF. Here the CDR3 DNA reads TGTGCCAGCAGCCCAACCGGTGGAGTACTAGAGACCCAGTACTTC. The chain recombines TRBV2 with TRBJ2-5; the D is unclear. The CDR3 totals 15 residues. Per the germline V gene, CDR1 is SNHLY and CDR2 is FYNNEI. V was trimmed by 6 bases and J by 4 bases, leaving 18 bases between them.

This clonotype occurred many times. Here the CDR3 reads CASSLGTSGRSTDTQYF. CDR3 bases: TGCGCCAGCAGCCTAGGGACTAGCGGGAGGAGCACAGATACGCAGTATTTT. The V gene is TRBV5-1, the J gene TRBJ2-3, with 15 nucleotides matching TRBD2. CDR1 and CDR2 from the germline V gene are SGHRS and YFSETQ. V trimming: 4 bases; J trimming: 0 bases; junction bases outside the gene matches: 3. CDR3 length: 17 amino acids. The full variable domain, its missing parts supplied by reference TRBV5-1 and TRBJ2-3, is KAGVTQTPRYLIKTRGQQVTLSCSPISGHRSVSWYQQTPGQGLQFLFEYFSETQRNKGNFPGRFSGRQFSNSRSEMNVSTLELGDSALYLCASSLGTSGRSTDTQYFGPGTRLTVL.

This clonotype was seen repeatedly, ten times or more. The V call is TRBV30, the J call TRBJ1-2; D gene unclear. Germline lookup yields CDR1 GTSNPN and CDR2 SVGIG (reference sequence). The CDR3 runs to 11 residues. Deletions cut 4 bases from V and 2 bases from J, with 5 bases between. CDR3 DNA: TGTGCCTGGAACAGAAACTATGGCTACACCTTC. Amino acids: CAWNRNYGYTF.

V and J are TRBV18 and TRBJ2-6; possible D gene TRBD2, 6 bases. The V and J ends lost 3 bases and 4 bases respectively, with 10 bases between them. Germline V gene data show CDR1 as KGHSH and CDR2 as LQKENI. This CDR3 comprises 15 residues. The CDR3 region is CASSPGEVGANVLTF. Written as DNA, the CDR3 is TGTGCCAGCTCACCGGGGGAGGTAGGGGCCAACGTCCTGACTTTC.

This clonotype was seen at least ten times. The V and J genes are TRBV3-1 and TRBJ2-1, with TRBD2 identical over 11 bases. Germline loops: CDR1 LGHDT, CDR2 YNNKEL (reference sequence). The CDR3 length is 17 residues. The junction had 5 bases not matched to a gene; V was cut back by 0 bases and J by 4 bases. The CDR3 DNA reads TGTGCCAGCAGCCAAGATTTACTAGCGGGAGATTACAATGAGCAGTTCTTC. Translation: CASSQDLLAGDYNEQFF.

This clonotype was observed many times. The chain is built from TRBV12-3 or TRBV12-4 and TRBJ2-3; D is possibly TRBD2 (6 bases). V was pared by 8 bases and J by 0 bases, with 15 bases between. This CDR3 is built from 15 residues. CDR3 sequence (DNA): TGTGCCAGCGTTGTGGGCGGGACTAGCACAGATACGCAGTATTTT. It is translated as CASVVGGTSTDTQYF.

This clonotype was observed at least ten times. V gene TRBV19 combines with J gene TRBJ1-1; 10 bases match TRBD1. Trimming took 5 bases from V and 4 from J; bases not matched to a gene: 7. The CDR3 has 15 residues. Germline V gives CDR1 LNHDA, CDR2 SQIVND (reference sequence). This chain's CDR3 is CASSPTDRGGTEAFF. The CDR3 nucleotides are TGTGCCAGTAGTCCCACGGACAGGGGGGGCACTGAAGCTTTCTTT.

The chain couples TRBV10-1 to TRBJ2-3; maybe TRBD2 (6 bases). V was cut by 5 bases and J by 6 bases, with 24 bases left in between. The CDR3 covers 17 residues. Looked up from germline, CDR1 is WNHNN and CDR2 is SYGVQD (reference sequence). The CDR3 spells CASSPRGGAGPSDTQYF. DNA for the CDR3: TGCGCCAGCAGTCCCCGAGGCGGGGCGGGACCATCGGATACGCAGTATTTT.

This clonotype was seen ten or more times. The rearrangement uses TRBV6-1 and TRBJ1-1, with D perhaps TRBD1 (5 bases). The V and J ends lost 8 bases and 5 bases respectively, with 12 bases between them. The CDR3 consists of 12 residues. Germline V lookup: CDR1 MNHNS, CDR2 SASEGT. The CDR3 DNA sequence: TGTGCCAGCGGGACGGCGGGGACTGAAGCTTTCTTT. Its translation: CASGTAGTEAFF.

This clonotype was picked up a small number of times. The chain employs TRBV7-9 and TRBJ2-7; 7 nucleotides agree with TRBD2. Germline V lookup: CDR1 SEHNR, CDR2 FQNEAQ (reference sequence). This CDR3 spans 14 amino acids. V shed 2 bases, J shed 1 base, and the junction held 2 bases outside the gene matches. The CDR3 nucleotides read TGTGCCAGCAGCTTATTCGGGGGGTCCTACGAGCAGTACTTC. Its translation: CASSLFGGSYEQYF. Full variable domain (rest looked up from reference TRBV7-9 and TRBJ2-7): DTGVSQNPRHKITKRGQNVTFRCDPISEHNRLYWYRQTLGQGPEFLTYFQNEAQLEKSRLLSDRFSAERPKGSFSTLEIQRTEQGDSAMYLCASSLFGGSYEQYFGPGTRLTVT.

This clonotype has at least ten counts. The chain joins TRBV11-2 to TRBJ2-7, with D uncertain. V lost 1 base to trimming and J lost 3 bases, with 10 bases between them. The CDR3 runs to 14 residues. The germline V gene encodes CDR1 SGHAT and CDR2 FQNNGV. The CDR3 sequence is CASSLVGLDYEQYF. Here the CDR3 DNA reads TGTGCCAGCAGCTTAGTGGGCTTGGACTACGAGCAGTACTTC.

This clonotype was detected many times. The chain recombines TRBV2 with TRBJ1-1; D uncertain. The V end lost 2 bases, the J end lost 3 bases, and 7 bases lay between the germline ends. CDR3 length: 13 amino acids. Germline CDR1 is SNHLY and CDR2 is FYNNEI. The CDR3 loop is CASSEFRDTEAFF. In nucleotides, the CDR3 is TGTGCCAGCAGTGAATTTCGGGACACTGAAGCTTTCTTT.

This clonotype was observed many times. The rearrangement links TRBV11-3 to TRBJ2-5, with TRBD2 matching 9 bases. The CDR3 contains 12 residues. Per the germline V gene, CDR1 is SGHNT and CDR2 is YENEEA. Trimming at V came to 3 bases and at J to 13 bases, leaving 6 bases not matched to a gene. CDR3: CASSFGGRAPYF. In nucleotides, the CDR3 is TGTGCCAGCAGCTTCGGCGGGAGGGCCCCGTACTTC.

The V and J genes are TRBV6-1 and TRBJ2-1; possibly TRBD2 for D (5 bases). Per the germline V gene, CDR1 is MNHNS and CDR2 is SASEGT. The CDR3 runs to 15 residues. V was trimmed by 7 bases and J by 7 bases, leaving 20 bases between them. As DNA, the CDR3 is TGTGCCAGCACCCCGGGGTACCACGGACTTAATGAGCAGTTCTTC. Its protein product is CASTPGYHGLNEQFF.

V is TRBV12-3 or TRBV12-4 and J is TRBJ2-2, with D possibly TRBD2 on 6 matching bases. V lost 3 bases, J lost 5 bases, and 10 bases lay in between. This CDR3 spans 14 amino acids. CDR3 nucleotides: TGTGCCAGCAGTTTGGCGGGGATGACCGGGGAGCTGTTTTTT. Translating it yields CASSLAGMTGELFF.

This clonotype was counted ten times or more. CDR3 amino acids: CASSLDFRAYTEAFF. The CDR3 DNA follows: TGTGCCAGCAGTTTAGATTTCCGGGCATACACTGAAGCTTTCTTT. The chain is built from TRBV12-3 or TRBV12-4 and TRBJ1-1; the D is unclear. The ends were cut back, 1 base at V and 3 bases at J, with 12 bases in the middle. The CDR3 spans 15 residues.